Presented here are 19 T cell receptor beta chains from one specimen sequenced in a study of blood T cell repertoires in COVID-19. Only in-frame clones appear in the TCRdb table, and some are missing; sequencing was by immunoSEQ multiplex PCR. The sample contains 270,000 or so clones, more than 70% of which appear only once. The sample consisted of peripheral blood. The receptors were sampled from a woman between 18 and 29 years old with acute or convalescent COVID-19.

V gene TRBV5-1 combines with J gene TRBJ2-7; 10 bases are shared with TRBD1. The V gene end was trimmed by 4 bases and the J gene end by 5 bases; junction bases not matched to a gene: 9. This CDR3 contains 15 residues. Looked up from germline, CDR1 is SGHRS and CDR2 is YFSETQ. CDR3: CASSPAGQGIHEQYF. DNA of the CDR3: TGCGCCAGCAGCCCCGCGGGACAGGGGATCCACGAGCAGTACTTC.

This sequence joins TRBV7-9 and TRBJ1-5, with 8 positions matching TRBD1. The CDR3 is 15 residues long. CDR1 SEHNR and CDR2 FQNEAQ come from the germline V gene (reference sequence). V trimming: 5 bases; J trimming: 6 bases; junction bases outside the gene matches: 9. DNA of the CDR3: TGTGCCAGCAGCGCTGGGCAGGGGGCGGGTCAGCCCCAGCATTTT. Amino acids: CASSAGQGAGQPQHF.

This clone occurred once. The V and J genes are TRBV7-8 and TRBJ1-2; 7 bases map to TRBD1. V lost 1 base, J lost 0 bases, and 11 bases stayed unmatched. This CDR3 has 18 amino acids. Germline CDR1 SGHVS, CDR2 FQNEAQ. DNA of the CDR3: TGTGCCAGCAGCTTAGAAATGACAGGGACCACAGCTAACTATGGCTACACCTTC. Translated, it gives CASSLEMTGTTANYGYTF.

The CDR3, as DNA: TGTGCCAGCTCACCAAAGGGGCTTACGTCTAATAATTCACCCCTCCACTTT. Residues: CASSPKGLTSNNSPLHF. The chain links TRBV18 to TRBJ1-6, with D perhaps TRBD1 (5 bases). This CDR3 region has 17 residues. Germline V gene sequence: CDR1 KGHSH, CDR2 LQKENI. V shed 2 bases and J shed 5 bases, with 16 bases lying between them.

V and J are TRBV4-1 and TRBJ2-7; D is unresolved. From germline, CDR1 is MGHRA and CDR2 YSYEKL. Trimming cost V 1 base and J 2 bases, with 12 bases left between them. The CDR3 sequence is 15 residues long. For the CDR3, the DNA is TGCGCCAGCAGCCAAGGGTATCTGGGCGCCTACGAGCAGTACTTC. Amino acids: CASSQGYLGAYEQYF.

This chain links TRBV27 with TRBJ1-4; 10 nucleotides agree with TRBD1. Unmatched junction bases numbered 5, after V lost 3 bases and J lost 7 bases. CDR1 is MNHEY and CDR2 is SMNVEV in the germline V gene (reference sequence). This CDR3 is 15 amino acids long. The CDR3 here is CASSFWGDRGEKLFF. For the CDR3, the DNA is TGTGCCAGCAGTTTTTGGGGGGACAGGGGTGAAAAACTGTTTTTT. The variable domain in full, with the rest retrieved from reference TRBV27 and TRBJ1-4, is EAQVTQNPRYLITVTGKKLTVTCSQNMNHEYMSWYRQDPGLGLRQIYYSMNVEVTDKGDVPEGYKVSRKEKRNFPLILESPSPNQTSLYFCASSFWGDRGEKLFFGSGTQLSVL.

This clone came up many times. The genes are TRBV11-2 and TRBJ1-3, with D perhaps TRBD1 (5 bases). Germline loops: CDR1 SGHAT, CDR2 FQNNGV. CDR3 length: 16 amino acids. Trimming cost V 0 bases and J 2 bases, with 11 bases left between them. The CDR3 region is CASSLDLEGAGNTIYF. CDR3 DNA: TGTGCCAGCAGCTTAGATCTCGAAGGGGCTGGAAACACCATATATTTT. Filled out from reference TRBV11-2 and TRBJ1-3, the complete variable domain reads EAGVAQSPRYKIIEKRQSVAFWCNPISGHATLYWYQQILGQGPKLLIQFQNNGVVDDSQLPKDRFSAERLKGVDSTLKIQPAKLEDSAVYLCASSLDLEGAGNTIYFGEGSWLTVV.

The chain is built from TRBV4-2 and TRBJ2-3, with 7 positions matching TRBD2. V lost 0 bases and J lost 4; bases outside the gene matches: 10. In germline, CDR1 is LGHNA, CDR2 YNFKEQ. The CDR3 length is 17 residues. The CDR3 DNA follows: TGTGCCAGCAGCCAAGATAGCGAGACTAGCAGGTCAGATACGCAGTATTTT. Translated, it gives CASSQDSETSRSDTQYF.

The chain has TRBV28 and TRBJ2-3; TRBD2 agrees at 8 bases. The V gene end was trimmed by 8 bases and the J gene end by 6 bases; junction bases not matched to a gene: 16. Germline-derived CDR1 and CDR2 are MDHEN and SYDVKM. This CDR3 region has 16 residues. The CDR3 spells CASHSRNSGVFDTQYF. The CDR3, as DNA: TGTGCCAGCCACTCCCGGAATAGCGGGGTTTTTGATACGCAGTATTTT. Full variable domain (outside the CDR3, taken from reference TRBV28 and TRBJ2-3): DVKVTQSSRYLVKRTGEKVFLECVQDMDHENMFWYRQDPGLGLRLIYFSYDVKMKEKGDIPEGYSVSREKKERFSLILESASTNQTSMYLCASHSRNSGVFDTQYFGPGTRLTVL.

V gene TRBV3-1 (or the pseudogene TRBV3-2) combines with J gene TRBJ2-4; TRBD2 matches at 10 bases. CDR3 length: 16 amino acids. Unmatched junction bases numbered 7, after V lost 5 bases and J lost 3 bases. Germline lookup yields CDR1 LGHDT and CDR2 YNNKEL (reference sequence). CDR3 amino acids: CASSNSGRIGKNIQYF. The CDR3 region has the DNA TGTGCCAGCAGCAATAGCGGGAGGATTGGCAAAAACATTCAGTACTTC.

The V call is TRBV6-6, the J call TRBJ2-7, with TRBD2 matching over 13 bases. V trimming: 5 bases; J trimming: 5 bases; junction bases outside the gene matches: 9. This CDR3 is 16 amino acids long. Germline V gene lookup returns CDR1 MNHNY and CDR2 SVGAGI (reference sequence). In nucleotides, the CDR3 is TGTGCCAGCAGTCTACTAGCGGGAGGGCCATCCCACGAGCAGTACTTC. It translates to CASSLLAGGPSHEQYF.

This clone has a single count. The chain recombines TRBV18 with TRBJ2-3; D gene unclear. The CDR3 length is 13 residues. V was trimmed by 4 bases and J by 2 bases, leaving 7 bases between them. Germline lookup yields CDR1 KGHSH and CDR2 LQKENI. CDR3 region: CASSHGHTDTQYF. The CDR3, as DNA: TGTGCCAGCTCACATGGCCACACAGATACGCAGTATTTT. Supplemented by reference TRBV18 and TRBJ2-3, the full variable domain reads NAGVMQNPRHLVRRRGQEARLRCSPMKGHSHVYWYRQLPEEGLKFMVYLQKENIIDESGMPKERFSAEFPKEGPSILRIQQVVRGDSAAYFCASSHGHTDTQYFGPGTRLTVL.

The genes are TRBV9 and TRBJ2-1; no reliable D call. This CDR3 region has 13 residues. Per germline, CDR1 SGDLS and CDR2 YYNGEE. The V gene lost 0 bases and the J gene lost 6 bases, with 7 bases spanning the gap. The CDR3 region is CASSVDRLNEQFF. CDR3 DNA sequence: TGTGCCAGCAGCGTAGATCGTCTCAATGAGCAGTTCTTC.

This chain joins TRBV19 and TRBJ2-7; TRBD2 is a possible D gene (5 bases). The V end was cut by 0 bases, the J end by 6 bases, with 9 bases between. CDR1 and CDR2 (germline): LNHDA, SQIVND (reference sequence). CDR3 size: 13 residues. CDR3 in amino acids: CASSIDRGSEQYF. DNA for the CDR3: TGTGCCAGTAGTATAGATCGGGGAAGCGAGCAGTACTTC.

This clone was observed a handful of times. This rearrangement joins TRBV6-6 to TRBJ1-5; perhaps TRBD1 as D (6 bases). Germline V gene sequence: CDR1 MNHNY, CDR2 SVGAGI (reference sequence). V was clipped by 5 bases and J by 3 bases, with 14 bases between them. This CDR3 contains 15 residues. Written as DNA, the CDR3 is TGTGCCAGCAGTAAACAAACAGGGCCCAATCAGCCCCAGCATTTT. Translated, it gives CASSKQTGPNQPQHF.

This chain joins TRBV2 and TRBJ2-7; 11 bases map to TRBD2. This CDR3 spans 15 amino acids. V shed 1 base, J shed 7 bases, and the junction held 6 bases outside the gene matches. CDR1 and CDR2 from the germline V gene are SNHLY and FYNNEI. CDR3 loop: CASSEDTSGSVEQYF. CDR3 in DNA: TGTGCCAGCAGTGAAGATACTAGCGGGAGTGTAGAGCAGTACTTC.

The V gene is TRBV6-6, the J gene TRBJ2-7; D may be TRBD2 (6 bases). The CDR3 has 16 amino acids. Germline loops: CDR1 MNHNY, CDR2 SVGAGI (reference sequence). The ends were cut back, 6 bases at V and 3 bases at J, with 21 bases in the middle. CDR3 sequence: CASRGNGGSQFYEQYF. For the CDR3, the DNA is TGTGCCAGCAGGGGAAACGGGGGATCCCAATTCTACGAGCAGTACTTC.

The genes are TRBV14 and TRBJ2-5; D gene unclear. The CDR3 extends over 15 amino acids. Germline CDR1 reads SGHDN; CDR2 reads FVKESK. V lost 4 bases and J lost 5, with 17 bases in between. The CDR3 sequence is CASSPFSWAGETQYF. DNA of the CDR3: TGTGCCAGCAGCCCTTTCTCGTGGGCCGGCGAGACCCAGTACTTC.

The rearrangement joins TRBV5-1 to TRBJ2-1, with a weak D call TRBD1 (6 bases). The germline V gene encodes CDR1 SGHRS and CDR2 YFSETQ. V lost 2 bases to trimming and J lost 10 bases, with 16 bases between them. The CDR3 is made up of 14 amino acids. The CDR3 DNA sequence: TGCGCCAGCAGCTTAATACAGGGTCCGGTGGAGCAGTTCTTC. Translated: CASSLIQGPVEQFF.